These T cell receptor beta chains were read from a single sample in a study of blood T cell repertoires in COVID-19. Profiling relied on immunoSEQ multiplex PCR, and the TCRdb table lists in-frame clones only, not all of them. The repertoire includes some 400,000 clones, about nine tenths of them detected once, and 0.8% to 0.9% sits in the top ten. Sequenced sample: PBMCs or T cells enriched from blood (not recorded which). These receptor sequences come from a woman aged 40-49 years who had been exposed to COVID-19. CDR3s leave out the opening cysteine and the closing phenylalanine or tryptophan.

ASSRTGTEEYGYT | TRBJ1-2 | TRBV5-1
ASRRFTSPLHPTDTQY | TRBJ2-3 | TRBV2
AWSVRVSEQF | TRBJ2-1 | TRBV30
ASSTDRAVGYGYT | TRBJ1-2 | TRBV5-1
ASSPYDDRTPT | TRBJ1-2 | TRBV18
ASMGREGLEAF | TRBJ1-1 | TRBV2
ASSYSKHSGNTIY | TRBJ1-3 | TRBV6-6
ATSTGGQVDQPQH | TRBJ1-5 | TRBV24-1
ASRLDIYMNTEAF | TRBJ1-1 | TRBV27
ASSLGVSGSDTEAF | TRBJ1-1 | TRBV7-8
ASSFARTVLYGYT | TRBJ1-2 | TRBV6-5
AISSSGSDSNEQF | TRBJ2-1 | TRBV10-3
ASSLPRKRSPLH | TRBJ1-6 | TRBV7-8
ASSEGRLAGQETQY | TRBJ2-5 | TRBV2
ASLTGDNTEAF | TRBJ1-1 | TRBV5-4
ASSHDRGPNQPQH | TRBJ1-5 | TRBV4-3
ASSQGPGNTEAF | TRBJ1-1 | TRBV7-2
ASSARMRSGNTIY | TRBJ1-3 | TRBV7-2
ATQTGNQPQH | TRBJ1-5 | TRBV10-2
ASSTSGPGRETQY | TRBJ2-5 | TRBV19
ASSLVGGGYGYT | TRBJ1-2 | TRBV7-9
ASSLTGLVNTEAF | TRBJ1-1 | TRBV7-9
ASSQDRSETYEQY | TRBJ2-7 | TRBV4-3
ASSGAGGSFEQY | TRBJ2-7 | TRBV7-9
ASNPGTGGTGELF | TRBJ2-2 | TRBV6-5
ASSLEGGEQF | TRBJ2-1 | TRBV11-2
ASSTYTDTQY | TRBJ2-3 | TRBV5-4
ASSGGRGRGGSNQPQH | TRBJ1-5 | TRBV19